The T cell receptor beta chain described here comes from a study of regulatory T cells in long-lasting Graves disease. This clonotype was seen only a few times. CDR3-region Arm-PCR and iRepertoire HTBI primers produced the TCR beta libraries. TCRdb ran MiXCR on the multiplex PCR reads and lists one entry per CDR3 protein. The sample holds fewer than 550,000 distinct CDR3 sequences, more than 15% seen once. Time point given: newly diagnosed GD, antithyroid drugs for less than 3 months. PBMC RNA served as the TCR library source. These data also featured in a second study, about T cells in Graves' hyperthyroidism and ophthalmopathy.

The starting material was peripheral blood mononuclear cells (PBMCs), obtained at new diagnosis, from a patient treated with antithyroid drugs. The source is a woman aged 35-65 years with Graves disease.

CDR3 protein: CASSRRDYNEQFF. The CDR3 DNA is TGTGCCAGCAGCCGCCGGGACTACAATGAGCAGTTCTTC. V gene TRBV5-6 combines with J gene TRBJ2-1, with a weak D call TRBD2 (5 bases). Germline V gives CDR1 SGHDT, CDR2 YYEEEE. The CDR3 loop spans 13 amino acids. V lost 4 bases and J 3 bases, leaving 8 bases between the germline ends.